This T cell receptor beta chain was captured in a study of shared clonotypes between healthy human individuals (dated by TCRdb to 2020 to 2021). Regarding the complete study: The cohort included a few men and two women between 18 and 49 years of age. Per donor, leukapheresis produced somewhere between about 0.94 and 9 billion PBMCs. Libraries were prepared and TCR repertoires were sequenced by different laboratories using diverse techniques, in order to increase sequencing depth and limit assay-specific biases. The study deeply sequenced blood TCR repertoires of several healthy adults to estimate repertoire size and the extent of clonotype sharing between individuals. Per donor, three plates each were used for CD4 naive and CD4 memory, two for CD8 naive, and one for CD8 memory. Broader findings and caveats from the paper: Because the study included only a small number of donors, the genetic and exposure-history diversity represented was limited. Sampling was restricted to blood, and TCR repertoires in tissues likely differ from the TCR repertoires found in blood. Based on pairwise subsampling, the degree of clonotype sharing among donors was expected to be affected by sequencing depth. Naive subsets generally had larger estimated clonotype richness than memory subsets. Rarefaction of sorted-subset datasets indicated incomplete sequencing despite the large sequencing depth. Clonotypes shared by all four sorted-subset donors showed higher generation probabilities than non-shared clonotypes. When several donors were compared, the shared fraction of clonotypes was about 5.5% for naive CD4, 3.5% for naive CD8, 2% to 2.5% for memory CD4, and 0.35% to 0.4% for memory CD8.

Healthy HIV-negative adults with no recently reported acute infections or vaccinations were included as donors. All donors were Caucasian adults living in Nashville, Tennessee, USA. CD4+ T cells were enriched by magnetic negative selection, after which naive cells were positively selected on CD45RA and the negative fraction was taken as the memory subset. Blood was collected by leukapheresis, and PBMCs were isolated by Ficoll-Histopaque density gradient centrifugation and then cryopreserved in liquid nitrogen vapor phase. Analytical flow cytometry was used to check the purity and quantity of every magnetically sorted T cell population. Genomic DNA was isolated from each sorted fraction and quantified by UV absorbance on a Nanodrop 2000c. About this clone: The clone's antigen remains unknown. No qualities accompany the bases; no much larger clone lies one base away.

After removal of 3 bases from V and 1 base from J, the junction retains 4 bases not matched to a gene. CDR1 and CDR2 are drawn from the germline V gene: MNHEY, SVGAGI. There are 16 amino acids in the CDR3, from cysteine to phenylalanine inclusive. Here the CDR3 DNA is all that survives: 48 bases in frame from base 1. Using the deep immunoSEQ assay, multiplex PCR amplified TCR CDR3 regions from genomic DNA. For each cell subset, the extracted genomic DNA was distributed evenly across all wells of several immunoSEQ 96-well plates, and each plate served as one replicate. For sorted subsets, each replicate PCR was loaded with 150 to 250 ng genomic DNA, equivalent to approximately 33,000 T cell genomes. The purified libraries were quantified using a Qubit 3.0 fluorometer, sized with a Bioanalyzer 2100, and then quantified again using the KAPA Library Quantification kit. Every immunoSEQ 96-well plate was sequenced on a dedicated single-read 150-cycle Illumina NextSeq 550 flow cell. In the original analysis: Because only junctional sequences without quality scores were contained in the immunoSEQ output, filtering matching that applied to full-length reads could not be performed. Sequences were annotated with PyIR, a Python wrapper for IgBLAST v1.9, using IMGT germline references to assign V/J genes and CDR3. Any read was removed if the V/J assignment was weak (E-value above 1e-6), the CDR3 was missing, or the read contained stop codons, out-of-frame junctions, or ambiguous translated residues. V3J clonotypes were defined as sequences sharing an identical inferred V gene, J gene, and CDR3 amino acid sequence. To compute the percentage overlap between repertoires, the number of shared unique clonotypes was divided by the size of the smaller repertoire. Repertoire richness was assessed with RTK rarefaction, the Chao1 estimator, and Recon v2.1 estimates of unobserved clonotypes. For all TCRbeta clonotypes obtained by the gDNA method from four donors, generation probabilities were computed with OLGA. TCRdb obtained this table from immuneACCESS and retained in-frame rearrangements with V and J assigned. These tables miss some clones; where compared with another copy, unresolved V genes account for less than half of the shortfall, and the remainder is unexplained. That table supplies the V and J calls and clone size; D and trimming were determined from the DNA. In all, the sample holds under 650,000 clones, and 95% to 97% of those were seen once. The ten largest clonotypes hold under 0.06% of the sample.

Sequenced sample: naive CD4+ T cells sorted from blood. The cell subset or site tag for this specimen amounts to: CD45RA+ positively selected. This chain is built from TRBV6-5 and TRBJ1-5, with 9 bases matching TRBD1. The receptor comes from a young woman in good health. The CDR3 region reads CASSYRDRESNQPQHF. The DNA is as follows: TGTGCCAGCAGTTATCGGGACAGGGAGAGCAATCAGCCCCAGCATTTT.